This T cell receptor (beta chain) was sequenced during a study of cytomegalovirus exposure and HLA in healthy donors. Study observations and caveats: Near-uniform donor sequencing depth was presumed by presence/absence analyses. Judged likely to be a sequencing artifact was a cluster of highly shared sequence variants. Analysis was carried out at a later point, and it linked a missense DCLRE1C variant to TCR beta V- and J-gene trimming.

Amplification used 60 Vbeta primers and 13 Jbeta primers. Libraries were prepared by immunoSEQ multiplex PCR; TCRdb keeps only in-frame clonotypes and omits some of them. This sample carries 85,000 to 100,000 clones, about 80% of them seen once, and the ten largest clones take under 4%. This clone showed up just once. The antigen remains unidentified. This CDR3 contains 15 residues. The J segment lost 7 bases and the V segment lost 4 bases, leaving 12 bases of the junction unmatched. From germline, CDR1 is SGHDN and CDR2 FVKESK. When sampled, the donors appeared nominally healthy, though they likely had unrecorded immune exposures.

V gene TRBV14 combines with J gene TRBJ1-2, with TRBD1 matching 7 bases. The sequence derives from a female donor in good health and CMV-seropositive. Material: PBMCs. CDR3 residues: CASSPLGRGLCGYTF. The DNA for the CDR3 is TGTGCCAGCAGCCCCCTCGGTAGGGGGCTTTGTGGCTACACCTTC.